Below are 29 T cell receptor beta chains sequenced from a single sample in a study of cytomegalovirus exposure and HLA in healthy donors. A multiplex PCR was run with 60 Vbeta primers and 13 Jbeta primers. This table comes from immunoSEQ multiplex PCR, and its TCRdb copy is limited to in-frame clones, with some not included. The table has approximately 90,000 clones, about 74% seen once. The sequenced material came from PBMCs. Receptors originate from a man aged 30-40 years in good health and CMV-seronegative.

The chain uses TRBV10-3 and TRBJ2-5; TRBD2 agrees at 10 bases. The J call may not be correct, given that the DNA end is closer to TRBJ2-7. This CDR3 is built from 15 residues. The germline gives CDR1 ENHRY, CDR2 SYGVKD. CDR3 amino acids: CAIRTGTSELYEQYF. The CDR3 DNA reads as TGTGCCATCCGAACCGGGACTAGCGAACTCTACGAGCAGTACTTC.

The rearrangement links TRBV11-2 to TRBJ2-5; TRBD2 agrees at 15 bases. CDR1 and CDR2 from the germline V gene are SGHAT and FQNNGV. The V segment lost 5 bases and the J segment 4 bases; nucleotides outside the gene matches: 5. The length of the CDR3 is 16 residues. As DNA, the CDR3 is TGTGCCAGCAGCCTCGGGACTAGCGGGGGGTTAGAGACCCAGTACTTC. As protein: CASSLGTSGGLETQYF.

The CDR3: CASSEEGVSNQPQHF. In DNA form, the CDR3 reads TGTGCCAGCAGTGAAGAGGGGGTTAGCAATCAGCCCCAGCATTTT. V usage is TRBV6-1 and J usage is TRBJ1-5; the D gene is possibly TRBD1 (6 bases). Germline loops: CDR1 MNHNS, CDR2 SASEGT. V gave up 1 base and J gave up 0 bases, with 7 bases separating them. The CDR3 has 15 residues.

This clone was seen ten or more times. The CDR3 nucleotides read TGTGCCAGCAGTGAATTCTTACCGGGTTTGGGCTACGAGCAGTACTTC. Translation: CASSEFLPGLGYEQYF. V gene TRBV25-1 combines with J gene TRBJ2-7; D unclear. CDR1 is MGHDK and CDR2 is SYGVNS in the germline V gene. V dropped 1 base and J dropped 3 bases, with 16 bases sitting between them. The CDR3 is 16 amino acids.

V usage is TRBV28 and J usage is TRBJ2-3; D is undetermined. Germline V gene sequence: CDR1 MDHEN, CDR2 SYDVKM. Trimming cost V 1 base and J 6 bases, with 5 bases left between them. The CDR3 covers 12 residues. The CDR3: CASSLLLDTQYF. The CDR3 DNA reads TGTGCCAGCAGTTTATTACTGGATACGCAGTATTTT.

The chain is built from TRBV11-3 and TRBJ2-3; D is undetermined. The CDR3 is made up of 13 amino acids. V dropped 2 bases and J dropped 6 bases, with 9 bases sitting between them. From germline, CDR1 is SGHNT and CDR2 YENEEA. The CDR3 loop is CASSLTNRDTQYF. In DNA, the CDR3 is TGTGCCAGCAGCTTAACGAATCGGGATACGCAGTATTTT.

The gene calls are TRBV7-2 and TRBJ2-3; weak D call: TRBD2 (6 bases). This CDR3 contains 17 residues. V was pared by 1 base and J by 0 bases, with 14 bases between. CDR1 SGHTA and CDR2 FQGNSA come from the germline V gene. The CDR3 region has the DNA TGTGCCAGCAGCTTAGGAGTTGTGCGGGGCAGCACAGATACGCAGTATTTT. Protein product: CASSLGVVRGSTDTQYF.

V gene TRBV28 combines with J gene TRBJ2-6; D unresolved. V was shortened by 5 bases and J by 5 bases, with 7 bases between the two germline ends. The CDR3 totals 13 residues. Germline V lookup: CDR1 MDHEN, CDR2 SYDVKM. CDR3 in DNA: TGTGCCAGCAGTATCCTTCGGGCCAACGTCCTGACTTTC. Translating it yields CASSILRANVLTF.

This clone has only one observation. The chain recombines TRBV7-9 with TRBJ1-2; 8 bases are a match to TRBD1. The germline V gene encodes CDR1 SEHNR and CDR2 FQNEAQ (reference sequence). V lost 3 bases to trimming and J lost 10 bases; unmatched junction nucleotides: 4. This CDR3 comprises 12 residues. The CDR3 spells CASSLTGDYYTF. DNA for the CDR3: TGTGCCAGCAGCTTGACAGGGGACTACTACACCTTC.

The chain has TRBV5-1 and TRBJ2-7; the D is unclear. The CDR3 length is 14 residues. Trimming shortened V by 4 bases and J by 2 bases, and 13 bases separated the two germline ends. Looked up from germline, CDR1 is SGHRS and CDR2 is YFSETQ. As DNA, the CDR3 is TGCGCCAGCAGCGTTCAGGAATCTACCTACGAGCAGTACTTC. This translates into CASSVQESTYEQYF.

This clone was recorded only once. The rearrangement uses TRBV10-1 and TRBJ2-1, with 11 bases aligning to TRBD2. Germline V CDR1 and CDR2: WNHNN, SYGVQD (reference sequence). The CDR3 consists of 17 residues. V gave up 3 bases and J gave up 9 bases; unmatched junction bases: 13. In nucleotides, the CDR3 is TGCGCCAGCAGTGATCTAGCGGGAGGCTATTATAACGCTGAGCAGTTCTTC. It codes for CASSDLAGGYYNAEQFF.

This chain connects TRBV5-4 to TRBJ1-2, with D maybe TRBD1 (5 bases). V lost 4 bases, J lost 2 bases, and 9 bases lay in between. The CDR3 consists of 13 residues. Germline assignment: CDR1 SGHNT and CDR2 YYREEE (reference sequence). CDR3 residues: CASSPDRNYGYTF. The CDR3 DNA sequence: TGTGCCAGCAGCCCTGACAGAAACTATGGCTACACCTTC.

The chain has TRBV7-2 and TRBJ2-3, with D hard to call. This CDR3 has 13 amino acids. Germline CDR1 reads SGHTA; CDR2 reads FQGNSA. V gave up 1 base and J gave up 2 bases, with 4 bases separating them. DNA for the CDR3: TGTGCCAGCAGCTTAGAAGCCACAGATACGCAGTATTTT. This codes for CASSLEATDTQYF.

The chain has TRBV11-3 and TRBJ2-3; no clear D. The CDR3 is 14 amino acids. The V end was cut by 1 base, the J end by 6 bases, with 11 bases between. Germline V gene data show CDR1 as SGHNT and CDR2 as YENEEA. The CDR3 is CASSLATWADTQYF. The CDR3 DNA reads TGTGCCAGCAGCTTAGCGACGTGGGCGGATACGCAGTATTTT.

The chain couples TRBV27 to TRBJ1-2; D not certain. This CDR3 contains 13 residues. CDR1 is MNHEY and CDR2 is SMNVEV in the germline V gene (reference sequence). The V end was cut by 3 bases, the J end by 4 bases, with 9 bases between. Here the CDR3 reads CASSFSRFYGYTF. The CDR3 DNA reads TGTGCCAGCAGTTTCTCCAGATTCTATGGCTACACCTTC.

The gene calls are TRBV5-6 and TRBJ2-1, with a tentative D call TRBD1 (5 bases). The ends were cut back, 2 bases at V and 2 bases at J, with 11 bases in the middle. CDR1 and CDR2 from the germline V gene are SGHDT and YYEEEE. The CDR3 loop spans 15 amino acids. CDR3 sequence reads: CASSFPAGTYNEQFF. The CDR3 DNA reads as TGTGCCAGCAGCTTTCCGGCAGGGACCTACAATGAGCAGTTCTTC.

The chain combines TRBV29-1 with TRBJ1-1; 7 positions match TRBD1. This CDR3 has 13 residues. Germline V gene data show CDR1 as SQVTM and CDR2 as ANQGSEA. Trimming took 3 bases from V and 0 from J; bases not matched to a gene: 1. This CDR3 reads CSVDGTVNTEAFF. The CDR3 bases are TGCAGCGTTGACGGGACAGTGAACACTGAAGCTTTCTTT. Full variable domain (remainder filled in from reference TRBV29-1 and TRBJ1-1): SAVISQKPSRDICQRGTSLTIQCQVDSQVTMMFWYRQQPGQSLTLIATANQGSEATYESGFVIDKFPISRPNLTFSTLTVSNMSPEDSSIYLCSVDGTVNTEAFFGQGTRLTVV.

The V gene is TRBV5-4, the J gene TRBJ2-5; TRBD2 matches 9 bases. From germline, CDR1 is SGHNT and CDR2 YYREEE (reference sequence). The CDR3 contains 16 residues. The trim removed 0 bases at V and 1 base at J, leaving 4 bases unmatched. The CDR3, as DNA: TGTGCCAGCAGCTTGGGTGGCGGGAGGGTCCAAGAGACCCAGTACTTC. This translates into CASSLGGGRVQETQYF.

The gene calls are TRBV2 and TRBJ1-2; 7 nucleotides agree with TRBD1. Trimming cost V 7 bases and J 2 bases; bases outside gene matches: 10. The CDR3 is 15 residues long. Looked up from germline, CDR1 is SNHLY and CDR2 is FYNNEI. CDR3 DNA sequence: TGTGCCAGCAAGACTTCGGGACAGCCAAACTATGGCTACACCTTC. Translated, it gives CASKTSGQPNYGYTF.

This clone came up a few times. CDR3: CASTKAGTGGTGELFF. CDR3 DNA sequence: TGTGCCAGCACCAAAGCGGGGACAGGGGGCACCGGGGAGCTGTTTTTT. This rearrangement joins TRBV7-2 to TRBJ2-2, with TRBD1 matching 11 bases. Germline loops: CDR1 SGHTA, CDR2 FQGNSA. This CDR3 region has 16 residues. J was trimmed by 4 bases and V by 7 bases; bases with no gene match: 8.

This clone was recorded once. This chain uses TRBV5-1 with TRBJ2-3; perhaps TRBD2 as D (6 bases). The CDR3 is made up of 15 amino acids. The V gene lost 4 bases and the J gene lost 2 bases, with 14 bases spanning the gap. Germline assignment: CDR1 SGHRS and CDR2 YFSETQ. The CDR3 spells CASSPRDASTDTQYF. The CDR3 DNA is TGCGCCAGCAGCCCGCGGGACGCCTCCACAGATACGCAGTATTTT.

V usage is TRBV6-1 and J usage is TRBJ1-1; D gene uncertain. The germline V and J ends were trimmed by 7 bases and 8 bases, with 17 bases remaining between them. CDR3 length: 13 residues. CDR1 is MNHNS and CDR2 is SASEGT in the germline V gene. Here the CDR3 reads CASMGWRREEAFF. Written as DNA, the CDR3 is TGTGCCAGCATGGGGTGGAGGAGGGAAGAAGCTTTCTTT.

The chain employs TRBV6-5 and TRBJ2-1; the match to TRBD1 covers 9 bases. From germline, CDR1 is MNHEY and CDR2 SVGAGI. This CDR3 is 12 amino acids long. V trimming: 6 bases; J trimming: 9 bases; junction bases outside the gene matches: 3. The CDR3: CASSRTGVEQFF. As DNA, the CDR3 is TGTGCCAGCAGCCGGACAGGGGTTGAGCAGTTCTTC.

This chain connects TRBV19 to TRBJ1-6; no clear D. Germline V gene data show CDR1 as LNHDA and CDR2 as SQIVND (reference sequence). V lost 5 bases and J lost 6, with 8 bases in between. The CDR3 contains 13 residues. The CDR3 loop reads CASSAAVNSPLHF. CDR3 nucleotide sequence: TGTGCCAGTAGTGCGGCAGTTAATTCACCCCTCCACTTT.

This clone occurred a few times. The chain joins TRBV5-4 to TRBJ2-5; 11 nucleotides match TRBD2. The CDR3 covers 18 residues. The V gene's germline CDR1 is SGHNT and CDR2 YYREEE (reference sequence). Germline trimming cut 0 bases from V and 4 bases from J; bases unmatched to any gene: 11. The CDR3 nucleotides read TGTGCCAGCAGCTTGGTTCTGATAGCGGGGGGGCTAATAGAGACCCAGTACTTC. This encodes CASSLVLIAGGLIETQYF. The whole variable domain, remainder taken from reference TRBV5-4 and TRBJ2-5, is ETGVTQSPTHLIKTRGQQVTLRCSSQSGHNTVSWYQQALGQGPQFIFQYYREEENGRGNFPPRFSGLQFPNYSSELNVNALELDDSALYLCASSLVLIAGGLIETQYFGPGTRLLVL.

The chain uses TRBV7-9 and TRBJ2-3, with 12 bases identical to TRBD2. The V gene end was trimmed by 4 bases and the J gene end by 2 bases; junction bases not matched to a gene: 7. CDR3 length equals 17 residues. In germline, CDR1 is SEHNR, CDR2 FQNEAQ (reference sequence). The CDR3 region has the DNA TGTGCCAGCAGCTCGCGACGGACTAGCGGGACCACAGATACGCAGTATTTT. Protein product: CASSSRRTSGTTDTQYF.

The rearrangement joins TRBV28 to TRBJ2-3; TRBD2 matches at 7 bases. The CDR3 totals 12 residues. CDR1 MDHEN and CDR2 SYDVKM come from the germline V gene. The ends lost 6 bases at V and 6 bases at J; junction bases unmatched: 3. The CDR3 DNA reads TGTGCCAGCAGGCCGACTAGCGATACGCAGTATTTT. Protein: CASRPTSDTQYF. The full variable domain, rest sourced from reference TRBV28 and TRBJ2-3, is DVKVTQSSRYLVKRTGEKVFLECVQDMDHENMFWYRQDPGLGLRLIYFSYDVKMKEKGDIPEGYSVSREKKERFSLILESASTNQTSMYLCASRPTSDTQYFGPGTRLTVL.

The V call is TRBV6-1, the J call TRBJ2-7; D may be TRBD2 (5 bases). The germline V gene has CDR1 MNHNS and CDR2 SASEGT. V was shortened by 5 bases and J by 4 bases, with 12 bases between the two germline ends. This CDR3 has 13 residues. The CDR3 DNA sequence: TGTGCCAGCAGTCCCTTCGGGATTTACGAGCAGTACTTC. Translation: CASSPFGIYEQYF.

This clone was seen more than once but under ten times. A junction end diverges from the germline sequence, so it may reflect a read error. The CDR3 bases are TGTTCCAGCAGCTTCCCGGAGGGCGGGACGGAAATCAAAAATGAGCAGTTCTTC. Translation gives CSSSFPEGGTEIKNEQFF. The V and J genes are TRBV7-9 and TRBJ2-1, with D possibly TRBD2 on 6 matching bases. The CDR3 length is 18 residues. Germline CDR1 SEHNR, CDR2 FQNEAQ (reference sequence).